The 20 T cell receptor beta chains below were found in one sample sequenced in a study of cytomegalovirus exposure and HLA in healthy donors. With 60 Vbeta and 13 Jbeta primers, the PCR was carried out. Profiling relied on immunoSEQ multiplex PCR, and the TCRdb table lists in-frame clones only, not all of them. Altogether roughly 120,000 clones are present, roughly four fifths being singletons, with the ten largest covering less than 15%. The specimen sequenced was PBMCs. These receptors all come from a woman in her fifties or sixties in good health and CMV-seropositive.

The DNA for the CDR3 is TGTGCCAGTCGGGACAGGGGTTCATACGAGCAGTACTTC. Protein product: CASRDRGSYEQYF. J is TRBJ2-7 and V is TRBV19, with TRBD1 matching 10 bases. Trimming removed 8 bases from V and 4 bases from J; junction bases left unmatched: 5. The CDR3 loop spans 13 amino acids. From germline, CDR1 is LNHDA and CDR2 SQIVND (reference sequence).

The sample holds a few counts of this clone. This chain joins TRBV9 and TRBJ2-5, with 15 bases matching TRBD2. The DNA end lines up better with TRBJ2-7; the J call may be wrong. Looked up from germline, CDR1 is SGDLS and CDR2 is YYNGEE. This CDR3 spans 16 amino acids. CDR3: CASSVGGTSGGIEQYF. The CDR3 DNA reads TGTGCCAGCAGCGTCGGGGGGACTAGCGGGGGGATCGAGCAGTACTTC.

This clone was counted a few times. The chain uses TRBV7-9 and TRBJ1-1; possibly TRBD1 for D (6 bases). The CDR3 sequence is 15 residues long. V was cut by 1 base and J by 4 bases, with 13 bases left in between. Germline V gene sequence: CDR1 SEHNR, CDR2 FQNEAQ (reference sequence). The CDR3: CASSLVGRGATEAFF. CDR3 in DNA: TGTGCCAGCAGCTTAGTTGGCAGGGGAGCCACTGAAGCTTTCTTT.

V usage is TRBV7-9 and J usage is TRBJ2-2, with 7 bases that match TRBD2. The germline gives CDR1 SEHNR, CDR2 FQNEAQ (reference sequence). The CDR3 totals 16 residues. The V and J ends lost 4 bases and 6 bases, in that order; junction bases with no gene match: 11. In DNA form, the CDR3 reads TGTGCCAGCAGCTACCCTCCGGGACTACAGGCCGGGGAGCTGTTTTTT. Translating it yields CASSYPPGLQAGELFF.

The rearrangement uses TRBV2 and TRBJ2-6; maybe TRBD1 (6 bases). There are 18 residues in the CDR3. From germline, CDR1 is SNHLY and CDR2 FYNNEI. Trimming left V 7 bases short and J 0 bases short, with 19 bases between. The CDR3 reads CASTRGTTPSSGANVLTF. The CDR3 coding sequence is TGTGCCAGCACGCGAGGGACAACCCCGTCCTCTGGGGCCAACGTCCTGACTTTC.

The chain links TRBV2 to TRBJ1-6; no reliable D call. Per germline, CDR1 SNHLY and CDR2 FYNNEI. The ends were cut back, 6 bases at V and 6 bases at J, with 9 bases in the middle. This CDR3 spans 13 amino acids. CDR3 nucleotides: TGTGCCAGCAGCTCGGGGATTAATTCACCCCTCCACTTT. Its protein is CASSSGINSPLHF.

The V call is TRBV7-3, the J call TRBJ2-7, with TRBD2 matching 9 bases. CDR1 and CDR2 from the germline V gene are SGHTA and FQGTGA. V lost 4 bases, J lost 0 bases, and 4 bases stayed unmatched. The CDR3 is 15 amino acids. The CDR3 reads CASSSAGGSSYEQYF. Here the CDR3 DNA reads TGTGCCAGCAGCTCCGCGGGAGGGAGCTCCTACGAGCAGTACTTC.

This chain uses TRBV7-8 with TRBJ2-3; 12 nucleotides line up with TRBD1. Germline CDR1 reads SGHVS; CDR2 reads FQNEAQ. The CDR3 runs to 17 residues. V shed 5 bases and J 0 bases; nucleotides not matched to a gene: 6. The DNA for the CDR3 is TGTGCCAGCAGCCTCCGGGACAGGGGGCTGAGCACAGATACGCAGTATTTT. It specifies CASSLRDRGLSTDTQYF.

Written as DNA, the CDR3 is TGTGCCAGCAGTGTAGACAGGGGTCTCTACAATGAGCAGTTCTTC. It encodes CASSVDRGLYNEQFF. This sequence joins TRBV6-4 and TRBJ2-1, with 8 bases fitting TRBD1. The CDR3 totals 15 residues. After removal of 4 bases from V and 3 bases from J, the junction contained 5 bases not matched to a gene. Germline CDR1 and CDR2: MRHNA and SNTAGT.

CDR3 DNA sequence: TGTGCCAGCAGCTTTCGTCCGGGAATAACAGATACGCAGTATTTT. Translation gives CASSFRPGITDTQYF. The chain is built from TRBV7-9 and TRBJ2-3; possibly TRBD2 for D (5 bases). Germline V gene sequence: CDR1 SEHNR, CDR2 FQNEAQ (reference sequence). The CDR3 is made up of 15 amino acids. V lost 3 bases and J 3 bases, leaving 13 bases between the germline ends. Using reference TRBV7-9 and TRBJ2-3 for the parts outside the CDR3, the full variable domain is DTGVSQNPRHKITKRGQNVTFRCDPISEHNRLYWYRQTLGQGPEFLTYFQNEAQLEKSRLLSDRFSAERPKGSFSTLEIQRTEQGDSAMYLCASSFRPGITDTQYFGPGTRLTVL.

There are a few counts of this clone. Here the CDR3 reads CASSLSQGWYEQYF. The CDR3 DNA follows: TGTGCCAGCAGCTTGTCACAGGGTTGGTACGAGCAGTACTTC. The genes are TRBV5-6 and TRBJ2-7, with a weak D call TRBD1 (6 bases). The CDR3 length is 14 residues. Germline V gene data show CDR1 as SGHDT and CDR2 as YYEEEE. The V and J ends lost 1 base and 4 bases respectively, with 12 bases between them. The variable domain in full, with the rest retrieved from reference TRBV5-6 and TRBJ2-7, is DAGVTQSPTHLIKTRGQQVTLRCSPKSGHDTVSWYQQALGQGPQFIFQYYEEEERQRGNFPDRFSGHQFPNYSSELNVNALLLGDSALYLCASSLSQGWYEQYFGPGTRLTVT.

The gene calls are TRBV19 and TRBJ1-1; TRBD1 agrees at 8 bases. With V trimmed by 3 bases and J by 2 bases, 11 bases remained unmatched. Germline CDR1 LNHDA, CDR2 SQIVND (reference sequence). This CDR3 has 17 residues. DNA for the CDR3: TGTGCCAGTAGTATTTGGCAGGGGGCGCGAGAAAACACTGAAGCTTTCTTT. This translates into CASSIWQGARENTEAFF.

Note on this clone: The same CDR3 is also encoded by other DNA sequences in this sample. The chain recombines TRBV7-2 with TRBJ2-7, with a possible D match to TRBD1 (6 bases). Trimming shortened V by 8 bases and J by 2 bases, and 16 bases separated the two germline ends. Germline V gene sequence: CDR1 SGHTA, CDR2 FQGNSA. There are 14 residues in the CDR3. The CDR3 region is CASSPGTSAYEQYF. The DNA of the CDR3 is TGTGCCAGCTCCCCCGGGACATCTGCCTACGAGCAGTACTTC. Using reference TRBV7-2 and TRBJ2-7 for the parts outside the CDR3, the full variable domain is GAGVSQSPSNKVTEKGKDVELRCDPISGHTALYWYRQSLGQGLEFLIYFQGNSAPDKSGLPSDRFSAERTGGSVSTLTIQRTQQEDSAVYLCASSPGTSAYEQYFGPGTRLTVT.

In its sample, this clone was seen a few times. CDR3 sequence (DNA): TGTGCCAGCAGCCAACCGGGACAGGGCTACGAGCAGTACTTC. Protein product: CASSQPGQGYEQYF. The chain combines TRBV11-1 with TRBJ2-7, with 9 bases lining up with TRBD1. This CDR3 comprises 14 residues. Germline assignment: CDR1 SGHAT and CDR2 FQDESV (reference sequence). Trimming at V came to 5 bases and at J to 3 bases, leaving 5 bases not matched to a gene.

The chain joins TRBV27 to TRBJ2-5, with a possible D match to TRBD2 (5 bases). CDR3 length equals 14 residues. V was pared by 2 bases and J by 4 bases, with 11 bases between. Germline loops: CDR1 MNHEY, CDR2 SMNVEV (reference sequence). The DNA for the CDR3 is TGTGCCAGCAGTTTAGAGGGCAGGTTAGAGACCCAGTACTTC. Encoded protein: CASSLEGRLETQYF.

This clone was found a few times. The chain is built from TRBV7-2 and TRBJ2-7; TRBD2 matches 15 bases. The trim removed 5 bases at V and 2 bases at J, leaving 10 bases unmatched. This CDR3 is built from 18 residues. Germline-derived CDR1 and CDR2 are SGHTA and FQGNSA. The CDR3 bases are TGTGCCAGCAGCCGCCATGGACTAGCGGGGGGGAGTGCCTACGAGCAGTACTTC. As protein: CASSRHGLAGGSAYEQYF.

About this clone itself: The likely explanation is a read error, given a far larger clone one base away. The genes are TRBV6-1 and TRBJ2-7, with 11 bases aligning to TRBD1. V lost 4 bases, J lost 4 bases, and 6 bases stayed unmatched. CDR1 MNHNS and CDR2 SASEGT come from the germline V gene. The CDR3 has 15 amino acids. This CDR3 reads CASSVGQGAGYEQYF. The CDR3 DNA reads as TGTGCCAGCAGTGTCGGACAGGGGGCTGGGTACGAGCAGTACTTC.

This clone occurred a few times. DNA of the CDR3: TGCGCCAGCAGCTTCGGACAGGGAGTCGATCAGCCCCAGCATTTT. Translated, it gives CASSFGQGVDQPQHF. V and J are TRBV5-1 and TRBJ1-5, with 8 bases fitting TRBD1. The CDR3 sequence is 15 residues long. The V and J ends lost 2 bases and 5 bases, in that order; junction bases with no gene match: 6. CDR1 SGHRS and CDR2 YFSETQ come from the germline V gene.

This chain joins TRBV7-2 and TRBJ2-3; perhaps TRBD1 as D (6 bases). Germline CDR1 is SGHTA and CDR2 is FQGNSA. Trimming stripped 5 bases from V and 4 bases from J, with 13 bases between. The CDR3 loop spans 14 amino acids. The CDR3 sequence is CASSHNRVSDTQYF. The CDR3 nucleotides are TGTGCCAGCAGCCACAACAGGGTATCAGATACGCAGTATTTT.

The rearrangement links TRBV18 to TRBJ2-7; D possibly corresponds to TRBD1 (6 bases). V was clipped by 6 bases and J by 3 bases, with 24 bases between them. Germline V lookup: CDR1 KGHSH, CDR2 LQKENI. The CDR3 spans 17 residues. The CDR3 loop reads CASSPRGLEPSNYEQYF. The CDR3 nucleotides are TGTGCCAGCTCTCCAAGGGGGTTGGAGCCTTCCAACTACGAGCAGTACTTC.